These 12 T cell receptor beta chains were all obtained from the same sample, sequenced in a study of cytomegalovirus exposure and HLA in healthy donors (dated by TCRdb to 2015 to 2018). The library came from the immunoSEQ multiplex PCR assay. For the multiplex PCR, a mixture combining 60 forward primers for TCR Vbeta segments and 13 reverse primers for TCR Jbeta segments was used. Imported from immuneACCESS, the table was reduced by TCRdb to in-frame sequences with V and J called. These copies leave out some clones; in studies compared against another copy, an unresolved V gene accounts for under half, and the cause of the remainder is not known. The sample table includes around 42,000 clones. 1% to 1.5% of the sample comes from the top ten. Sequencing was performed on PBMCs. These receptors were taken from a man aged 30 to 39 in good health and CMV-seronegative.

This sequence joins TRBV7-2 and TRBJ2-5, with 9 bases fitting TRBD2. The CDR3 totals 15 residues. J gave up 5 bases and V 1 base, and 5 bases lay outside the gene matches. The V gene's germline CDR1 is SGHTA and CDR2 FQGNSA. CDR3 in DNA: TGTGCCAGCAGCTTAGGCGGACTAGCGACGGAGACCCAGTACTTC. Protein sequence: CASSLGGLATETQYF.

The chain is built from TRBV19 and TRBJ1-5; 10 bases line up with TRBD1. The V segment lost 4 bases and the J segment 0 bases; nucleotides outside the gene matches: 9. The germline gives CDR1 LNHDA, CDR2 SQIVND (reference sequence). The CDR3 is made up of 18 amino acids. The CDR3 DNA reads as TGTGCCAGTAGTACCCCCCCCGGGACAGGGGTTAGCAATCAGCCCCAGCATTTT. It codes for CASSTPPGTGVSNQPQHF.

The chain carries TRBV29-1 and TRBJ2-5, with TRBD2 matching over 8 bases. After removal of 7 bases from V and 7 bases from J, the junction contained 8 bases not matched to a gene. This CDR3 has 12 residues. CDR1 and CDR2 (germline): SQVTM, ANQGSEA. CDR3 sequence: CSAGGLAGTQYF. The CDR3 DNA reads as TGCAGCGCGGGTGGGCTAGCGGGGACCCAGTACTTC.

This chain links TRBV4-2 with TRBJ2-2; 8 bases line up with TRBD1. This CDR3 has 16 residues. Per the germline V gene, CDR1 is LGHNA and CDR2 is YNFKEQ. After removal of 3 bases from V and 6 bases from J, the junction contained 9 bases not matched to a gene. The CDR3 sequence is CASSHPDRAFAGELFF. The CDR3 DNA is TGTGCCAGCAGCCATCCGGACAGGGCGTTTGCCGGGGAGCTGTTTTTT.

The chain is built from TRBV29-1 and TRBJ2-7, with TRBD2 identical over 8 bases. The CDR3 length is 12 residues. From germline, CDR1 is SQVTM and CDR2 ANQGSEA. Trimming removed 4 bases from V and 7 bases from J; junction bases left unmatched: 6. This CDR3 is CSVVRGAGEQYF. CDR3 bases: TGCAGCGTTGTGCGGGGGGCGGGTGAGCAGTACTTC.

CDR3 sequence (DNA): TGTGCCAGCAGCCCGCAGGGCCAGGGGGAGACCCAGTACTTC. This sequence encodes CASSPQGQGETQYF. This chain connects TRBV4-2 to TRBJ2-5; possibly TRBD1 for D (6 bases). Trimming took off 4 bases at V and 5 bases at J, with 14 bases between the two ends. The germline gives CDR1 LGHNA, CDR2 YNFKEQ. The CDR3 consists of 14 residues.

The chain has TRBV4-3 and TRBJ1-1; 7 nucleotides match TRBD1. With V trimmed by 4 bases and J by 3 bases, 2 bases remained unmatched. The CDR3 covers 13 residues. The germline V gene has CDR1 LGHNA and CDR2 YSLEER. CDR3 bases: TGCGCCAGCAGCCTTACAGGGGACACTGAAGCTTTCTTT. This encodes CASSLTGDTEAFF.

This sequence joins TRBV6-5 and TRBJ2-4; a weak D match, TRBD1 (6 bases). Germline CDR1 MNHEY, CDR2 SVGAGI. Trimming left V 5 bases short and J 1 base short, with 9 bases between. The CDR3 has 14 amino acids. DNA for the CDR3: TGTGCCAGCAGTCATCAGGGGGCCAAAAACATTCAGTACTTC. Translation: CASSHQGAKNIQYF.

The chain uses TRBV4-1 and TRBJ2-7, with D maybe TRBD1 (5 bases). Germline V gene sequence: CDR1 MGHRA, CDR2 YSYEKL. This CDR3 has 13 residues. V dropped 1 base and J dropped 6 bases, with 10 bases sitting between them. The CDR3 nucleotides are TGCGCCAGCAGCCAAGCCAGGGTTGGCGAGCAGTACTTC. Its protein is CASSQARVGEQYF.

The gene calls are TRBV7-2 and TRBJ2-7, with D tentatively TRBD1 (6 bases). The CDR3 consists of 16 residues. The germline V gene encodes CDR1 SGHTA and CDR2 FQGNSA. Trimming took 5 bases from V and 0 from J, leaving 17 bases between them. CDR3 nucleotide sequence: TGTGCCAGCAGCACTTACCCAACAGGGATCTCCTACGAGCAGTACTTC. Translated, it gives CASSTYPTGISYEQYF.

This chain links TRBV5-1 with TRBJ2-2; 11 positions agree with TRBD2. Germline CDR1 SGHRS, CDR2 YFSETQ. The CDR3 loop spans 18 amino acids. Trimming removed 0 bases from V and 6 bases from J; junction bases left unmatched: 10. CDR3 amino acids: CASSLEASGRRGAGELFF. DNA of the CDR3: TGCGCCAGCAGCTTGGAGGCTAGCGGGAGGCGTGGGGCCGGGGAGCTGTTTTTT. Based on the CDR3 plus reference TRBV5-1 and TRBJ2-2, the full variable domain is KAGVTQTPRYLIKTRGQQVTLSCSPISGHRSVSWYQQTPGQGLQFLFEYFSETQRNKGNFPGRFSGRQFSNSRSEMNVSTLELGDSALYLCASSLEASGRRGAGELFFGEGSRLTVL.

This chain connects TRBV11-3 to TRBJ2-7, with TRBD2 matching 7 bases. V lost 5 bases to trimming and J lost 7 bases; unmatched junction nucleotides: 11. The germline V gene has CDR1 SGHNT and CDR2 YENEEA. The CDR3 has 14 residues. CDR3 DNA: TGTGCCAGCAGCCCGGCGGGGGTCGGCGGGGAGCAGTACTTC. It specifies CASSPAGVGGEQYF.